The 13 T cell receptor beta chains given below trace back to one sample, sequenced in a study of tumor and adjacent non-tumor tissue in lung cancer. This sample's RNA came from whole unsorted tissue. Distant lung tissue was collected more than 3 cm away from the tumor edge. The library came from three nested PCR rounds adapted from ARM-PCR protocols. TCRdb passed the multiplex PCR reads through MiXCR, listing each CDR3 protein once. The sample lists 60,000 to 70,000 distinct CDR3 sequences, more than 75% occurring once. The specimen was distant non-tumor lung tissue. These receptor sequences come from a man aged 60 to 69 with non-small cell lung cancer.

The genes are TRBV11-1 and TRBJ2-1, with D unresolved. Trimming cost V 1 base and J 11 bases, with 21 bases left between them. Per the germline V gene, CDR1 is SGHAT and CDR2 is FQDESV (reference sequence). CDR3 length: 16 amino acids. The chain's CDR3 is CASSLVHGVGMNKQFF. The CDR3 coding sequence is TGTGCCAGCAGCTTAGTTCATGGGGTTGGTATGAATAAGCAGTTCTTC. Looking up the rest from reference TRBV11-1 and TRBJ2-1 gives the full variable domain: EAEVAQSPRYKITEKSQAVAFWCDPISGHATLYWYRQILGQGPELLVQFQDESVVDDSQLPKDRFSAERLKGVDSTLKIQPAELGDSAMYLCASSLVHGVGMNKQFFGPGTRLTVL.

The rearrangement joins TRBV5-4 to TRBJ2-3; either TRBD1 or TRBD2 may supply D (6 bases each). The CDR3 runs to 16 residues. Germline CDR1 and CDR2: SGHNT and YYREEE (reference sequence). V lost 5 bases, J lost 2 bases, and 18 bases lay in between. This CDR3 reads CASRTLGGTSTDTQYF. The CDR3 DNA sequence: TGTGCCAGCAGGACACTAGGGGGGACATCCACAGATACGCAGTATTTT.

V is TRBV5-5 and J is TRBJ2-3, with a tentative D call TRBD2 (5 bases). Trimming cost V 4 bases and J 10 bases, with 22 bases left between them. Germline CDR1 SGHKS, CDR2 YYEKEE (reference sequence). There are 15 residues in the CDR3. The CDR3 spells CASSRWGERPDAQYF. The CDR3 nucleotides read TGTGCCAGCAGCCGCTGGGGAGAGCGGCCGGATGCGCAGTATTTT.

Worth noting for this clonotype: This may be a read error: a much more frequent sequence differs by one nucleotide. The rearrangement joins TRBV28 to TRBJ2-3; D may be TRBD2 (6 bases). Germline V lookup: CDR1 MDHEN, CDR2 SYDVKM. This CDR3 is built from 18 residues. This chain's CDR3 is CASFPLVVAEISIDTQYF. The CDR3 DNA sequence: TGTGCCAGCTTCCCCCTAGTGGTAGCGGAGATTAGCATAGATACGCAGTATTTT.

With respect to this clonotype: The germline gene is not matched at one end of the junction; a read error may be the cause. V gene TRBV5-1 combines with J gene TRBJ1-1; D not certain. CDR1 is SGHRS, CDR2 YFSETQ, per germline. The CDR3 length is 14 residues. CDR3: CARSLANGVGRAFF. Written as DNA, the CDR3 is TGCGCCAGAAGCTTGGCGAACGGTGTGGGAAGGGCTTTCTTT.

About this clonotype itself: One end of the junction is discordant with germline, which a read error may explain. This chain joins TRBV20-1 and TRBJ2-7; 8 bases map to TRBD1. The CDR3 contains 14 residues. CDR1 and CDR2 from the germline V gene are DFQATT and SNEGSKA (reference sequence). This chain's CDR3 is CSARTATGAYEHYF. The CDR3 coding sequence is TGCAGTGCTAGAACCGCGACAGGGGCTTACGAGCATTACTTC.

The CDR3: CASSQEDRVGNTIYF. The DNA for the CDR3 is TGCGCCAGCAGCCAAGAAGACAGGGTTGGCAACACCATATATTTT. The rearrangement joins TRBV4-1 to TRBJ1-3; 7 nucleotides align to TRBD1. CDR1 and CDR2 (germline): MGHRA, YSYEKL. The CDR3 extends over 15 amino acids. V was clipped by 0 bases and J by 7 bases; unmatched bases: 6.

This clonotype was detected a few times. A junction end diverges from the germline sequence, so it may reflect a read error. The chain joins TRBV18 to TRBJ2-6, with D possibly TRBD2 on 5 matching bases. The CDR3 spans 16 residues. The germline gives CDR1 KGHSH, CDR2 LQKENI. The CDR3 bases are TGTGCCAGCCCACCAAGCGGCCACCGGCCGGCCAACGTCCTGACTTTC. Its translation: CASPPSGHRPANVLTF.

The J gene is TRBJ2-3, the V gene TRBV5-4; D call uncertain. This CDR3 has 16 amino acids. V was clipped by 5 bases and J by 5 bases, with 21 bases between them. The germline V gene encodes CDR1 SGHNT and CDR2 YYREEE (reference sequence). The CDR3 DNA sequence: TGTGCCAGCAGACCTATCGAGCGAGATCCGGGAGATACGCAGTATTTT. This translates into CASRPIERDPGDTQYF. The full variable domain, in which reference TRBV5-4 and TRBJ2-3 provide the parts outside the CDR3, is ETGVTQSPTHLIKTRGQQVTLRCSSQSGHNTVSWYQQALGQGPQFIFQYYREEENGRGNFPPRFSGLQFPNYSSELNVNALELDDSALYLCASRPIERDPGDTQYFGPGTRLTVL.

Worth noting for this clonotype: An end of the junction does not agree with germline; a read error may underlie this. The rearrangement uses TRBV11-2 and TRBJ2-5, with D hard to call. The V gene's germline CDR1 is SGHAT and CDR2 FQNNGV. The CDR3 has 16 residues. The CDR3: CASSFKTRVVGETQYF. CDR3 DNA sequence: TGTGCTAGCAGCTTTAAGACAAGGGTTGTGGGAGAGACCCAGTACTTC. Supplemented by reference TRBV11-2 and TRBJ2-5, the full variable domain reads EAGVAQSPRYKIIEKRQSVAFWCNPISGHATLYWYQQILGQGPKLLIQFQNNGVVDDSQLPKDRFSAERLKGVDSTLKIQPAKLEDSAVYLCASSFKTRVVGETQYFGPGTRLLVL.

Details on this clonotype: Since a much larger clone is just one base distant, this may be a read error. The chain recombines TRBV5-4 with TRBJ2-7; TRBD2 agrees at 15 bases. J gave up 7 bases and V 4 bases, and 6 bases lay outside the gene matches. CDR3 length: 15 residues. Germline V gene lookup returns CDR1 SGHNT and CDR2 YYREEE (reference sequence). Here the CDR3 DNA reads TGTGCCAGCAGCCACGGACTAGCGGGAGGGGGTGAGCAGTACTTC. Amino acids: CASSHGLAGGGEQYF.

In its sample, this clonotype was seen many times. The CDR3 DNA sequence: TGTGCCAGCAGTTTATTAGCAGGGCGCTACGAGCAGTACTTC. Translated: CASSLLAGRYEQYF. The chain recombines TRBV28 with TRBJ2-7; the D gene is possibly TRBD1 (5 bases). This CDR3 has 14 amino acids. Germline CDR1 reads MDHEN; CDR2 reads SYDVKM. V was pared by 1 base and J by 3 bases, with 10 bases between. The full variable domain, its missing parts supplied by reference TRBV28 and TRBJ2-7, is DVKVTQSSRYLVKRTGEKVFLECVQDMDHENMFWYRQDPGLGLRLIYFSYDVKMKEKGDIPEGYSVSREKKERFSLILESASTNQTSMYLCASSLLAGRYEQYFGPGTRLTVT.

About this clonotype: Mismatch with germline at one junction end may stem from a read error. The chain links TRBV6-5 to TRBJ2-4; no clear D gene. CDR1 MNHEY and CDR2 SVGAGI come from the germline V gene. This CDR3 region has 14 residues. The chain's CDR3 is CASAWIRTKNIQYF. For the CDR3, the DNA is TGTGCCAGCGCCTGGATTCGGACCAAAAACATTCAATACTTC.